This TCR beta chain stems from a study of blood T cell repertoires in COVID-19. Study summary: Sites in the United States, Italy and Spain provided acute and convalescent COVID-19 samples. The cDNA or gDNA used as material had been derived from T cells, B-cell-depleted T cells, or PBMCs.

Per the original methods: Reference gene primers were amplified, and this amplification served to estimate nucleated cell counts. This table comes from immunoSEQ multiplex PCR, and its TCRdb copy is limited to in-frame clones, with some not included. V and J calls and clone size come straight from that table; D and trimming were deduced from the DNA. The sample includes roughly 57,000 clones, about nine tenths of them seen just once. The sequence came from an elderly man with acute or convalescent COVID-19. Sample: peripheral blood.

As DNA, the CDR3 is TGTGCCAGCAGAGGGGACAGGGCAAGCTACGAGCAGTACTTC. Encoded protein: CASRGDRASYEQYF. The chain links TRBV6-5 to TRBJ2-7, with 9 bases lining up with TRBD1. Looked up from germline, CDR1 is MNHEY and CDR2 is SVGAGI. This CDR3 has 14 amino acids. The V and J ends lost 6 bases and 3 bases, in that order; junction bases with no gene match: 6.